A selection of T cell receptor beta chains follows, all from one sample in a study of beta chain features in type 1 diabetes. Sequencing was performed with immunoSEQ multiplex PCR; in TCRdb, only in-frame clones are kept and a portion is missing. The profile shows more than 130,000 clones, 6.5% to 8.5% of them singletons. Sequencing was done on a sample of central memory CD4+ T cells from blood. The receptors were gathered from a woman younger than 45 in good health. The CDR3 runs from the conserved cysteine through the conserved F or W. A D gene is named only where the DNA matches it firmly. Size tells how often a clone was seen (once, few, many) or the class of an expanded clone, and some rows leave it out.

TRBV10-3	16	few	TRBD2	TRBJ2-7	CAISAQTSGPPYEQYF	TGTGCCATCAGTGCCCAGACTAGCGGCCCCCCCTACGAGCAGTACTTC
TRBV7-7	15	NA	TRBD1	TRBJ2-5	CASSLRRGLGETQYF	TGTGCTAGCAGCTTGCGAAGGGGGCTAGGGGAGACCCAGTACTTC
TRBV6-1	15	few	NA	TRBJ1-2	CASGRNTGGTYGYTF	TGTGCCAGCGGCCGAAACACCGGGGGAACCTATGGCTACACCTTC
TRBV27	13	many	NA	TRBJ2-5	CASSGGGLETQYF	TGTGCCAGCTCGGGAGGGGGCTTGGAGACCCAGTACTTC
TRBV7-9	18	few	TRBD1	TRBJ2-4	CASSQATGTGGLGNIQYF	TGTGCCAGCAGCCAAGCTACTGGGACAGGCGGGCTTGGAAACATTCAGTACTTC
TRBV27	17	few	NA	TRBJ2-7	CASSLTGQSSIYYEQYF	TGTGCCAGCAGTCTAACTGGACAGAGCTCGATTTATTACGAGCAGTACTTC
TRBV11-2	13	NA	TRBD1	TRBJ2-7	CASSQDRAYEQYF	TGTGCCAGCAGCCAGGACAGGGCCTACGAGCAGTACTTC
TRBV6-5	14	NA	NA	TRBJ2-3	CASSYSAGSDTQYF	TGTGCCAGCAGTTACTCGGCAGGGTCTGATACGCAGTATTTT
TRBV29-1	15	few	NA	TRBJ2-7	CSVQLGVGGGHEQYF	TGCAGCGTGCAATTAGGGGTGGGAGGTGGGCACGAGCAGTACTTC
TRBV7-8	13	few	NA	TRBJ1-1	CASSLAQKLEAFF	TGTGCCAGCAGCTTAGCACAGAAGCTTGAAGCTTTCTTT
TRBV29-1	13	few	NA	TRBJ2-3	CSVEWGGTDTQYF	TGCAGCGTTGAGTGGGGGGGCACAGATACGCAGTATTTT
TRBV19	16	few	TRBD2	TRBJ2-1	CASSISGLAGDTEQFF	TGTGCCAGTAGTATATCGGGCCTAGCGGGAGACACTGAGCAGTTCTTC
TRBV11-3	15	few	TRBD2	TRBJ2-3	CASSFGLAGSDTQYF	TGTGCCAGCAGCTTTGGACTAGCGGGATCAGATACGCAGTATTTT
TRBV15	13	many	NA	TRBJ1-4	CATSRVPSEKLFF	TGTGCCACCAGCAGAGTTCCGAGCGAAAAACTGTTTTTT
TRBV7-2	14	NA	NA	TRBJ2-7	CASSLSRVGNEQYF	TGTGCCAGCAGCTTATCACGGGTCGGGAACGAGCAGTACTTC
TRBV7-3	15	few	NA	TRBJ2-3	CASSLNPSAADTQYF	TGTGCCAGCAGCTTAAATCCCTCCGCGGCAGATACGCAGTATTTT
TRBV28	14	few	NA	TRBJ2-2	CASSLSGYTGELFF	TGTGCCAGCAGTTTATCCGGGTACACCGGGGAGCTGTTTTTT
TRBV4-2	15	many	NA	TRBJ1-2	CASSQDRDMNYGYTF	TGTGCCAGCAGCCAAGATCGGGACATGAACTATGGCTACACCTTC
TRBV5-6	15	NA	NA	TRBJ1-2	CASSLGLMANYGYTF	TGTGCCAGCAGCTTGGGTTTGATGGCCAACTATGGCTACACCTTC
TRBV4-2	16	NA	TRBD2	TRBJ2-2	CASSRTSGRGTGELFF	TGTGCCAGCAGCCGGACTAGCGGGAGGGGGACCGGGGAGCTGTTTTTT
TRBV28	15	NA	NA	TRBJ1-1	CASHTQGFGGTEAFF	TGTGCCAGCCACACACAGGGTTTCGGCGGCACTGAAGCTTTCTTT
TRBV5-1	14	medium-sized	NA	TRBJ1-2	CASRGQLLGDGYTF	TGCGCCAGCAGAGGACAGCTCTTGGGCGATGGCTACACCTTC
TRBV7-3	13	NA	NA	TRBJ2-2	CASSGTNTGELFF	TGTGCCAGCTCAGGGACTAACACCGGGGAGCTGTTTTTT
TRBV6-6	15	few	TRBD1	TRBJ1-1	CASSLGDRMNTEAFF	TGTGCCAGCAGTCTTGGGGACAGGATGAACACTGAAGCTTTCTTT
TRBV5-4	14	NA	TRBD1	TRBJ2-1	CASSFPGQYNEQFF	TGTGCCAGCAGCTTCCCGGGACAGTACAATGAGCAGTTCTTC
TRBV7-2	11	many	NA	TRBJ1-1	CASSFDTEAFF	TGTGCCAGCAGCTTCGACACTGAAGCTTTCTTT